These 2 T cell receptor beta chains came from one sample sequenced in a study of Ad26.COV2.S vaccination and SARS-CoV-2 variants. The treatment: roughly 20 received Ad26.COV2.S at low or high dose, single or two shots; 5 received placebo; per-sample allocation not given. Collection of the samples took place on day 63 after the first injection of vaccine or placebo. Clones were read by immunoSEQ multiplex PCR, and TCRdb kept only the in-frame ones, dropping some. The data show roughly 400,000 clones, approximately 90% seen once. The sample consisted of peripheral blood, taken in a trial of Ad26.COV2.S vaccine versus placebo. These receptors came from a person between 18 and 65 years old who received the Ad26.COV2.S COVID-19 vaccine or a placebo.

The sample holds one count of this clone. J is TRBJ2-1 and V is TRBV12-3 or TRBV12-4; D call uncertain. The CDR3 totals 11 residues. Trimming took off 6 bases at V and 5 bases at J, with 5 bases between the two ends. The CDR3 is CASRINNEQFF. CDR3 bases: TGTGCCAGCAGGATAAACAATGAGCAGTTCTTC.

The genes are TRBV19 and TRBJ1-2; D gene ambiguous. Germline V gives CDR1 LNHDA, CDR2 SQIVND (reference sequence). Trimming cost V 7 bases and J 6 bases, with 24 bases left between them. The CDR3 consists of 16 residues. CDR3 DNA: TGTGCCAGTACGGATACTCCGGGCGGCGGTCCGGATGGCTACACCTTC. The encoded protein is CASTDTPGGGPDGYTF. Supplemented by reference TRBV19 and TRBJ1-2, the full variable domain reads DGGITQSPKYLFRKEGQNVTLSCEQNLNHDAMYWYRQDPGQGLRLIYYSQIVNDFQKGDIAEGYSVSREKKESFPLTVTSAQKNPTAFYLCASTDTPGGGPDGYTFGSGTRLTVV.